This passage covers 25 T cell receptor beta chains from one sample sequenced in a study of cytomegalovirus exposure and HLA in healthy donors (dated by TCRdb to the late 2010s). The library was made by the immunoSEQ multiplex PCR assay. For the multiplex PCR, a mixture combining 60 forward primers for TCR Vbeta segments and 13 reverse primers for TCR Jbeta segments was used. Not all clones reach the TCRdb copy of this immuneACCESS table, which keeps in-frame sequences only. Checked studies attribute under half of the gap to unresolved V genes and leave the rest unexplained. In this sample the table shows 150,000 or so clones, approximately 83% of which occur a single time. The top ten clones comprise more than 3% of the sample. Sequencing was performed on PBMCs. Source of these receptors: a male donor in good health and CMV-seronegative.

This chain uses TRBV7-2 with TRBJ2-2; 7 bases map to TRBD1. V was pared by 1 base and J by 7 bases, with 0 bases of the junction left unmatched. Germline V gene data show CDR1 as SGHTA and CDR2 as FQGNSA. The CDR3 loop spans 13 amino acids. The CDR3 spells CASSLGQGGELFF. Written as DNA, the CDR3 is TGTGCCAGCAGCTTAGGACAGGGCGGGGAGCTGTTTTTT.

This rearrangement joins TRBV4-3 to TRBJ1-1; D gene unclear. V lost 3 bases and J 4 bases, leaving 6 bases between the germline ends. The CDR3 loop spans 12 amino acids. Germline loops: CDR1 LGHNA, CDR2 YSLEER. The CDR3 is CASSQRGTEAFF. The CDR3 DNA reads TGCGCCAGCAGCCAGCGGGGCACTGAAGCTTTCTTT.

In this sample, this clone turned up a few times. This chain connects TRBV7-3 to TRBJ2-7; 8 nucleotides align to TRBD1. The junction had 7 bases not matched to a gene; V was cut back by 1 base and J by 5 bases. The CDR3 extends over 15 amino acids. Germline V lookup: CDR1 SGHTA, CDR2 FQGTGA. CDR3 in DNA: TGTGCCAGCAGCTTAAAAGGAGGACAGGGAAACGAGCAGTACTTC. This sequence encodes CASSLKGGQGNEQYF.

This chain connects TRBV28 to TRBJ1-5; D possibly corresponds to TRBD1 (5 bases). The CDR3 has 14 amino acids. Trimming removed 5 bases from V and 8 bases from J, with 16 bases in between. Germline V gene lookup returns CDR1 MDHEN and CDR2 SYDVKM. The CDR3: CASSPREGWEPQHF. DNA of the CDR3: TGTGCCAGCAGTCCCCGGGAGGGGTGGGAGCCCCAGCATTTT.

Only a few counts were recorded for this clone. The V and J genes are TRBV30 and TRBJ2-7; TRBD1 agrees at 8 bases. The CDR3 totals 13 residues. Germline loops: CDR1 GTSNPN, CDR2 SVGIG (reference sequence). The V and J ends lost 0 bases and 5 bases, in that order; junction bases with no gene match: 3. The CDR3 nucleotides are TGTGCCTGGAGTGTAGACAGGGGAAACGAGCAGTACTTC. Translated: CAWSVDRGNEQYF.

The chain has TRBV4-3 and TRBJ1-1, with D uncertain. This CDR3 has 16 residues. Germline-derived CDR1 and CDR2 are LGHNA and YSLEER. Trimming left V 1 base short and J 4 bases short, with 16 bases between. CDR3 sequence: CASSQVPAPRGTEAFF. As DNA, the CDR3 is TGCGCCAGCAGCCAAGTTCCAGCTCCACGGGGCACTGAAGCTTTCTTT.

This clone appeared a few times. This chain connects TRBV7-2 to TRBJ1-2; tentative D call: TRBD1 (5 bases). Trimming pared 5 bases from V and 8 bases from J, leaving 27 bases between. Germline-derived CDR1 and CDR2 are SGHTA and FQGNSA. This CDR3 has 17 residues. This CDR3 is CASSTQTGTEDIGGYTF. In nucleotides, the CDR3 is TGTGCCAGCAGCACACAGACCGGGACTGAAGATATCGGAGGCTACACCTTC.

The gene calls are TRBV28 and TRBJ2-7; D might be TRBD2 (6 bases). The length of the CDR3 is 15 residues. The germline CDR1 and CDR2 sequences are MDHEN and SYDVKM. Trimming removed 5 bases from V and 5 bases from J, with 19 bases in between. DNA of the CDR3: TGTGCCAGCAGTGACCCTCGCGGGAACCTAGACGAGCAGTACTTC. Protein sequence: CASSDPRGNLDEQYF. Full variable domain (outside the CDR3, taken from reference TRBV28 and TRBJ2-7): DVKVTQSSRYLVKRTGEKVFLECVQDMDHENMFWYRQDPGLGLRLIYFSYDVKMKEKGDIPEGYSVSREKKERFSLILESASTNQTSMYLCASSDPRGNLDEQYFGPGTRLTVT.

This clone is a singleton in its sample. The V call is TRBV28, the J call TRBJ1-2; possibly TRBD1 for D (5 bases). This CDR3 is built from 15 residues. Germline assignment: CDR1 MDHEN and CDR2 SYDVKM. V lost 3 bases, J lost 2 bases, and 13 bases lay in between. The CDR3 spells CASSLGGKTNYGYTF. DNA for the CDR3: TGTGCCAGCAGTTTGGGGGGAAAAACGAACTATGGCTACACCTTC.

This sequence joins TRBV9 and TRBJ2-3; 10 bases fit TRBD2. This CDR3 is 16 amino acids long. Unmatched junction bases numbered 5, after V lost 3 bases and J lost 1 base. The germline V gene has CDR1 SGDLS and CDR2 YYNGEE. The CDR3 DNA reads TGTGCCAGCAGCGCAACCGGGACTAGCGGCACAGATACGCAGTATTTT. This encodes CASSATGTSGTDTQYF.

The chain couples TRBV6-4 to TRBJ1-2, with 8 bases that match TRBD1. CDR1 MRHNA and CDR2 SNTAGT come from the germline V gene. The CDR3 contains 13 residues. Unmatched junction bases numbered 13, after V lost 9 bases and J lost 10 bases. The CDR3 coding sequence is TGTGCCAGGGGGTTCACGGACAGGGAAGACTACACCTTC. Translated: CARGFTDREDYTF.

V gene TRBV28 combines with J gene TRBJ1-2; the D is unclear. Germline V gives CDR1 MDHEN, CDR2 SYDVKM. The CDR3 covers 15 residues. V gave up 4 bases and J gave up 0 bases, with 12 bases separating them. CDR3 in amino acids: CASSSVERANYGYTF. The CDR3 region has the DNA TGTGCCAGCAGTTCCGTAGAACGGGCTAACTATGGCTACACCTTC.

The chain combines TRBV5-1 with TRBJ2-7; TRBD2 might be the D (6 bases). This CDR3 has 15 residues. Germline loops: CDR1 SGHRS, CDR2 YFSETQ. V was shortened by 3 bases and J by 1 base, with 14 bases between the two germline ends. The CDR3 DNA follows: TGCGCCAGCAGCTCCCGTGGGGGGTTTTCCTACGAGCAGTACTTC. This encodes CASSSRGGFSYEQYF. Supplemented by reference TRBV5-1 and TRBJ2-7, the full variable domain reads KAGVTQTPRYLIKTRGQQVTLSCSPISGHRSVSWYQQTPGQGLQFLFEYFSETQRNKGNFPGRFSGRQFSNSRSEMNVSTLELGDSALYLCASSSRGGFSYEQYFGPGTRLTVT.

CDR3 residues: CASSFYQVNTEAFF. The CDR3 DNA follows: TGTGCCAGCAGTTTTTATCAGGTGAACACTGAAGCTTTCTTT. V gene TRBV28 combines with J gene TRBJ1-1; D gene unclear. Germline lookup yields CDR1 MDHEN and CDR2 SYDVKM. Trimming removed 3 bases at V and 0 bases at J, with 8 bases between. This CDR3 has 14 residues.

The chain combines TRBV28 with TRBJ2-5, with D perhaps TRBD2 (5 bases). The CDR3 runs 12 residues. The ends were cut back, 6 bases at V and 5 bases at J, with 10 bases in the middle. CDR1 MDHEN and CDR2 SYDVKM come from the germline V gene. The CDR3 sequence: CASSARDETQYF. In DNA, the CDR3 is TGTGCCAGCAGCGCCCGGGATGAGACCCAGTACTTC.

This clone was picked up a small number of times. CDR3 sequence reads: CASSRRGGQGYTF. In DNA, the CDR3 is TGTGCCAGCAGCCGCAGAGGGGGCCAAGGCTACACCTTC. The chain links TRBV6-5 to TRBJ1-2; 7 bases map to TRBD1. V gave up 6 bases and J gave up 8 bases; unmatched junction bases: 9. The CDR3 has 13 residues. From germline, CDR1 is MNHEY and CDR2 SVGAGI.

The chain carries TRBV29-1 and TRBJ1-2; maybe TRBD1 (5 bases). The germline CDR1 and CDR2 sequences are SQVTM and ANQGSEA. This CDR3 is 13 amino acids long. Trimming removed 7 bases from V and 4 bases from J, with 16 bases in between. The CDR3 sequence: CSAGTGAAYGYTF. The DNA for the CDR3 is TGCAGCGCAGGGACGGGAGCTGCCTATGGCTACACCTTC. The full variable domain, with the rest looked up from reference TRBV29-1 and TRBJ1-2, is SAVISQKPSRDICQRGTSLTIQCQVDSQVTMMFWYRQQPGQSLTLIATANQGSEATYESGFVIDKFPISRPNLTFSTLTVSNMSPEDSSIYLCSAGTGAAYGYTFGSGTRLTVV.

Only a few counts were recorded for this clone. V is TRBV6-5 and J is TRBJ2-6; D is ambiguous. The CDR3 sequence is 15 residues long. With 6 bases removed from V and 0 bases from J, the gap between germline ends came to 9 bases. Germline CDR1 MNHEY, CDR2 SVGAGI. The CDR3 DNA follows: TGTGCCAGCAGCCCTCTTCTCTCTGGGGCCAACGTCCTGACTTTC. As protein: CASSPLLSGANVLTF.

The J gene is TRBJ2-7, the V gene TRBV7-9; 7 bases match TRBD1. V shed 5 bases and J 3 bases; nucleotides not matched to a gene: 7. This CDR3 spans 14 amino acids. Germline CDR1 is SEHNR and CDR2 is FQNEAQ (reference sequence). The CDR3 nucleotides read TGTGCCAGCAGCCCCGACCAGGGGGTCTACGAGCAGTACTTC. Its translation: CASSPDQGVYEQYF.

The chain joins TRBV19 to TRBJ1-2, with TRBD1 matching over 9 bases. V dropped 6 bases and J dropped 3; count of bases not matched to a gene: 5. This CDR3 is 14 amino acids long. CDR1 and CDR2 (germline): LNHDA, SQIVND (reference sequence). CDR3 sequence reads: CASSRDRGYYGYTF. CDR3 bases: TGTGCCAGTAGCCGAGACAGGGGGTACTATGGCTACACCTTC.

The chain combines TRBV7-9 with TRBJ2-7; 8 positions match TRBD2. J was trimmed by 3 bases and V by 2 bases; bases with no gene match: 9. Germline V gene data show CDR1 as SEHNR and CDR2 as FQNEAQ (reference sequence). The CDR3 spans 16 residues. The CDR3 nucleotides read TGTGCCAGCAGCTTACTTGCGGGGGGTATCCTCTACGAGCAGTACTTC. It codes for CASSLLAGGILYEQYF.

The chain recombines TRBV7-8 with TRBJ1-3, with 8 nucleotides matching TRBD1. Trimming at V came to 1 base and at J to 3 bases, leaving 5 bases not matched to a gene. The CDR3 length is 16 residues. The germline V gene has CDR1 SGHVS and CDR2 FQNEAQ. CDR3 in amino acids: CASSLGAGGFGNTIYF. The CDR3 DNA reads TGTGCCAGCAGCTTAGGGGCAGGGGGCTTTGGAAACACCATATATTTT.

The chain couples TRBV11-2 to TRBJ1-4; possible D gene TRBD1, 5 bases. V lost 4 bases and J lost 6, with 15 bases in between. Germline V gives CDR1 SGHAT, CDR2 FQNNGV. The CDR3 is 15 residues long. CDR3 DNA: TGTGCCAGCAGCTCCTGGACGACGGGGGATGAAAAACTGTTTTTT. Translated, it gives CASSSWTTGDEKLFF.

The genes are TRBV5-1 and TRBJ2-2, with 8 bases that match TRBD1. V shed 2 bases and J 1 base; nucleotides not matched to a gene: 4. Germline V gene data show CDR1 as SGHRS and CDR2 as YFSETQ. The CDR3 has 16 residues. The CDR3 reads CASSFSGQGNTGELFF. The CDR3 DNA follows: TGCGCCAGCAGCTTTAGCGGACAGGGGAACACCGGGGAGCTGTTTTTT.

The chain employs TRBV4-1 and TRBJ2-5; weak D call: TRBD2 (5 bases). The J call may be wrong; the DNA end is better matched by TRBJ2-7. Germline CDR1 reads MGHRA; CDR2 reads YSYEKL. CDR3 length equals 15 residues. CDR3 loop: CASSQDRASGYEQYF. CDR3 sequence (DNA): TGCGCCAGCAGCCAGGATAGGGCTTCGGGGTACGAGCAGTACTTC.